One sample yielded the 19 T cell receptor beta chains listed below, sequenced in a study of blood T cell repertoires in COVID-19. Assay: immunoSEQ multiplex PCR; the TCRdb copy retains only in-frame clones and omits some. The data hold under 300,000 clones, with about four fifths observed a single time. The sample taken for sequencing was peripheral blood. Receptors were obtained from a man aged 25-40 years who had recovered from COVID-19.

The chain links TRBV6-5 to TRBJ1-3; 9 nucleotides align to TRBD1. Germline CDR1 and CDR2: MNHEY and SVGAGI. V gave up 3 bases and J gave up 4 bases; unmatched junction bases: 7. This CDR3 has 16 amino acids. In DNA form, the CDR3 reads TGTGCCAGCAGTTATGGGACAGGGACGGTCGGAAACACCATATATTTT. It specifies CASSYGTGTVGNTIYF.

The chain is built from TRBV4-1 and TRBJ1-5; D unresolved. Trimming removed 4 bases from V and 4 bases from J, with 17 bases in between. CDR3 size: 16 residues. Germline V gene data show CDR1 as MGHRA and CDR2 as YSYEKL. This CDR3 reads CASSLRLSVSNQPQHF. CDR3 coding DNA: TGCGCCAGCAGCCTAAGACTGAGCGTTAGTAATCAGCCCCAGCATTTT.

The J gene is TRBJ1-1, the V gene TRBV3-1 (or the pseudogene TRBV3-2); 7 bases agree with TRBD1. CDR1 and CDR2 (germline): LGHDT, YNNKEL (reference sequence). The junction had 3 bases not matched to a gene; V was cut back by 4 bases and J by 1 base. The CDR3 is 14 amino acids. CDR3 in DNA: TGTGCCAGCAGCCTCCGACAGGGGAACACTGAAGCTTTCTTT. As protein: CASSLRQGNTEAFF.

The genes are TRBV4-1 and TRBJ2-1, with 12 nucleotides matching TRBD1. This CDR3 contains 15 residues. Trimming took 3 bases from V and 7 from J; bases not matched to a gene: 4. Per germline, CDR1 MGHRA and CDR2 YSYEKL. CDR3 amino acids: CASSQGQGARNEQFF. The CDR3 region has the DNA TGCGCCAGCAGCCAGGGACAGGGGGCGCGGAATGAGCAGTTCTTC.

V is TRBV19 and J is TRBJ2-7; TRBD1 agrees at 9 bases. There are 14 residues in the CDR3. Germline V gene data show CDR1 as LNHDA and CDR2 as SQIVND (reference sequence). V was pared by 6 bases and J by 3 bases, with 6 bases of the junction left unmatched. CDR3 protein: CASRSGTGIYEQYF. The CDR3, as DNA: TGTGCCAGTAGGTCCGGGACAGGGATCTACGAGCAGTACTTC.

The genes are TRBV6-2 or TRBV6-3 and TRBJ2-7; D is uncertain. Between the trimmed V and J ends, which lost 3 bases and 4 bases, there was a span of 13 bases. The CDR3 totals 14 residues. Germline V CDR1 and CDR2: MNHEY, SVGEGT. CDR3 amino acids: CASSYAYSRYEQYV. CDR3 nucleotides: TGTGCCAGCAGTTATGCATACAGTCGGTACGAGCAGTACGTC.

The V call is TRBV19, the J call TRBJ1-1; D remains unclear. Germline loops: CDR1 LNHDA, CDR2 SQIVND (reference sequence). The CDR3 is 13 residues long. Trimming took off 6 bases at V and 1 base at J, with 9 bases between the two ends. The CDR3 is CASSTDKNTEAFF. Here the CDR3 DNA reads TGTGCCAGTAGCACAGACAAGAACACTGAAGCTTTCTTT.

J is TRBJ1-1 and V is TRBV3-1 (or the pseudogene TRBV3-2); D remains ambiguous. The ends were cut back, 7 bases at V and 0 bases at J, with 9 bases in the middle. Germline assignment: CDR1 LGHDT and CDR2 YNNKEL (reference sequence). This CDR3 is built from 13 residues. CDR3 sequence (DNA): TGTGCCAGCAAAGAACAGATGAACACTGAAGCTTTCTTT. It codes for CASKEQMNTEAFF.

The gene calls are TRBV28 and TRBJ1-2; D is unclear. V lost 2 bases and J 2 bases, leaving 6 bases between the germline ends. The germline V gene has CDR1 MDHEN and CDR2 SYDVKM. The CDR3 spans 13 residues. In DNA form, the CDR3 reads TGTGCCAGCAGTTTAAACGGGAACTATGGCTACACCTTC. It encodes CASSLNGNYGYTF.

This chain uses TRBV18 with TRBJ2-6; D gene ambiguous. Trimming pared 6 bases from V and 1 base from J, leaving 10 bases between. In germline, CDR1 is KGHSH, CDR2 LQKENI. The CDR3 totals 15 residues. CDR3 nucleotide sequence: TGTGCCAGCTCCCCCAGGCTTTCTGGGGCCAACGTCCTGACTTTC. It translates to CASSPRLSGANVLTF.

V usage is TRBV2 and J usage is TRBJ2-1; 7 bases match TRBD2. The J segment lost 3 bases and the V segment lost 8 bases, leaving 7 bases of the junction unmatched. This CDR3 has 14 amino acids. Germline-derived CDR1 and CDR2 are SNHLY and FYNNEI. CDR3 in amino acids: CASGAGPLYNEQFF. CDR3 sequence (DNA): TGTGCCAGCGGAGCGGGGCCCCTCTACAATGAGCAGTTCTTC.

The rearrangement links TRBV2 to TRBJ2-5, with TRBD2 as a possible D gene (5 bases). V shed 2 bases and J shed 5 bases, with 18 bases lying between them. The CDR3 is 16 residues long. Germline V lookup: CDR1 SNHLY, CDR2 FYNNEI. The CDR3 spells CASSERGVTMFETQYF. CDR3 bases: TGTGCCAGCAGTGAACGGGGAGTTACAATGTTTGAGACCCAGTACTTC.

The J gene is TRBJ2-1, the V gene TRBV12-3 or TRBV12-4, with TRBD2 as a possible D gene (5 bases). V lost 2 bases and J 10 bases, leaving 12 bases between the germline ends. This CDR3 has 13 amino acids. CDR3 amino acids: CASSLLQRSEQFF. In DNA, the CDR3 is TGTGCCAGCAGTTTACTCCAGCGGTCCGAGCAGTTCTTC.

CDR3 residues: CASSASAGSGTEAFF. CDR3 DNA: TGTGCCAGCAGCGCGTCTGCAGGGTCGGGCACTGAAGCTTTCTTT. The chain joins TRBV9 to TRBJ1-1; D is possibly TRBD1 (5 bases). The CDR3 has 15 amino acids. V lost 3 bases and J lost 4, with 16 bases in between. The germline gives CDR1 SGDLS, CDR2 YYNGEE.

The V and J genes are TRBV5-4 and TRBJ2-2, with 13 bases that match TRBD2. Germline V gene sequence: CDR1 SGHNT, CDR2 YYREEE (reference sequence). Trimming cost V 4 bases and J 5 bases; bases outside gene matches: 2. This CDR3 is 15 amino acids long. The CDR3 DNA is TGTGCCAGCAGCACGGGACTAGCGGGGACCGGGGAGCTGTTTTTT. Translated, it gives CASSTGLAGTGELFF.

The chain couples TRBV5-1 to TRBJ2-6, with 10 bases identical to TRBD2. The CDR3 runs 16 residues. The J segment lost 2 bases and the V segment lost 4 bases, leaving 3 bases of the junction unmatched. Germline V CDR1 and CDR2: SGHRS, YFSETQ. This CDR3 reads CASSNLAGAGANVLTF. The CDR3, as DNA: TGCGCCAGCAGCAACCTAGCGGGGGCTGGGGCCAACGTCCTGACTTTC.

The J gene is TRBJ2-7, the V gene TRBV27; 12 nucleotides agree with TRBD1. This CDR3 has 15 residues. CDR1 is MNHEY and CDR2 is SMNVEV in the germline V gene (reference sequence). The J segment lost 6 bases and the V segment lost 2 bases, leaving 5 bases of the junction unmatched. The CDR3 is CASSLGTGGGLEQYF. The CDR3 DNA sequence: TGTGCCAGCAGTTTAGGGACAGGGGGCGGTCTCGAGCAGTACTTC.

This clone has a handful of counts. The chain recombines TRBV2 with TRBJ1-5, with 7 positions matching TRBD1. Trimming cost V 5 bases and J 4 bases; bases outside gene matches: 8. CDR1 SNHLY and CDR2 FYNNEI come from the germline V gene. The CDR3 sequence is 15 residues long. The DNA for the CDR3 is TGTGCCAGCAGTATAATGACAGGGACTAATCAGCCCCAGCATTTT. Its translation: CASSIMTGTNQPQHF.

This chain uses TRBV3-1 (or the pseudogene TRBV3-2) with TRBJ2-1; D is possibly TRBD2 (6 bases). V lost 8 bases and J lost 4, with 9 bases in between. The CDR3 totals 12 residues. The germline V gene encodes CDR1 LGHDT and CDR2 YNNKEL (reference sequence). The CDR3 loop reads CASGEVYNEQFF. In DNA, the CDR3 is TGTGCCAGCGGGGAGGTTTACAATGAGCAGTTCTTC.